This T cell receptor beta chain appears in the sequencing data of a study of identical twins. Study-wide findings and caveats: It was cross-sectional statistical analysis, not following the same donors, that the conclusions relied on. Insertions ran lower in abundant cord blood beta clonotypes, though not in memory repertoires.

A word on this clonotype: Its antigen remains unknown.

The CDR3 runs 16 residues. Germline V lookup: CDR1 MDHEN, CDR2 SYDVKM. J gave up 3 bases and V 5 bases, and 7 bases lay outside the gene matches. In TCRdb, the 5' RACE reads were re-called with MiXCR into one record per CDR3 protein. Found here are 1,800,000 or so distinct CDR3 sequences, about 32% of them singletons; the top ten hold under 0.35%. The source material was cord blood. This chain uses TRBV28 with TRBJ1-4; 9 bases line up with TRBD1. This clonotype was sampled from a newborn girl in good health. In DNA, the CDR3 is TGTGCCAGCAGTATAACAGGGGGCGCAGCTAATGAAAAACTGTTTTTT. Its protein is CASSITGGAANEKLFF.